Shown below are 2 T cell receptor beta chains from a single sample sequenced in a study of CD8 T cells in ankylosing spondylitis. One entry per CDR3 protein results from TCRdb running MiXCR on the 5' RACE reads. Of around 320,000 distinct CDR3 sequences in the sample, 20% to 25% are singletons; the top ten hold 3.5%. Sequencing was carried out using blood, either unsorted or a sorted T cell fraction (not recorded which). These receptors all stem from a female donor with ankylosing spondylitis or in good health (not recorded which).

V usage is TRBV18 and J usage is TRBJ2-7; TRBD2 agrees at 8 bases. Germline CDR1 and CDR2: KGHSH and LQKENI. The trim removed 2 bases at V and 6 bases at J, leaving 6 bases unmatched. The CDR3 length is 14 residues. The CDR3 loop reads CASSPRELAVEQYF. DNA of the CDR3: TGTGCCAGCTCACCAAGGGAACTAGCGGTCGAGCAGTACTTC. Looking up the rest from reference TRBV18 and TRBJ2-7 gives the full variable domain: NAGVMQNPRHLVRRRGQEARLRCSPMKGHSHVYWYRQLPEEGLKFMVYLQKENIIDESGMPKERFSAEFPKEGPSILRIQQVVRGDSAAYFCASSPRELAVEQYFGPGTRLTVT.

This clonotype was seen only a few times. This rearrangement joins TRBV20-1 to TRBJ2-1; 10 bases fit TRBD2. The CDR3 is made up of 16 amino acids. Germline values: CDR1 DFQATT, CDR2 SNEGSKA (reference sequence). V trimming: 1 base; J trimming: 6 bases; junction bases outside the gene matches: 9. The CDR3 loop reads CSARALTSGTVNEQFF. The CDR3 DNA sequence: TGCAGTGCTAGAGCCCTCACTAGCGGGACGGTCAATGAGCAGTTCTTC.